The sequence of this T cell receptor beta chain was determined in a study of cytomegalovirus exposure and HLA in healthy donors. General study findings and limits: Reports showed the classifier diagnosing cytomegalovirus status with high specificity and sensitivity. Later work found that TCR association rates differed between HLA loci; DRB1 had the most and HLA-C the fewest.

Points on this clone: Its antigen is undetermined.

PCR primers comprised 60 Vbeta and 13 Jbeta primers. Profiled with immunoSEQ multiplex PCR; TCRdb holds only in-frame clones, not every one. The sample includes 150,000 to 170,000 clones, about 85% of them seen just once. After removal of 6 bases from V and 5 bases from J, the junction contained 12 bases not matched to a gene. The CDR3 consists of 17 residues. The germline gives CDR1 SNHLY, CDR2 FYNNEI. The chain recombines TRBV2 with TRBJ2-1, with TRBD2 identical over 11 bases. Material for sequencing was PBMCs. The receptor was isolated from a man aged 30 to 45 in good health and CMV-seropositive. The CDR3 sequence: CASSAGETSGKHNEQFF. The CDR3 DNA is TGTGCCAGCAGCGCTGGGGAGACTAGCGGGAAACACAATGAGCAGTTCTTC.